This T cell receptor (beta chain) appears in the sequencing data of a study of T cell changes during pregnancy in multiple sclerosis. CDR3 length: 18 amino acids. Germline V gene lookup returns CDR1 LGHNT and CDR2 FRNRAP. Trimming removed 1 base at V and 8 bases at J, with 24 bases between. This clone was recorded only once. Only in-frame clones appear in the TCRdb table, and some are missing; sequencing was by immunoSEQ multiplex PCR. The sample includes tens of thousands of clones, 92% of them seen just once. The origin of this receptor is a female donor with multiple sclerosis, enrolled in a pregnancy study. The genes are TRBV12-5 and TRBJ2-1; possible D gene TRBD1, 5 bases. Sequencing used peripheral blood, obtained after pregnancy. CDR3 DNA sequence: TGTGCTAGTGGTTTGGCTGACATTCACGGAGCTACAGGCCATGAGCAGTTCTTC. Residues: CASGLADIHGATGHEQFF.